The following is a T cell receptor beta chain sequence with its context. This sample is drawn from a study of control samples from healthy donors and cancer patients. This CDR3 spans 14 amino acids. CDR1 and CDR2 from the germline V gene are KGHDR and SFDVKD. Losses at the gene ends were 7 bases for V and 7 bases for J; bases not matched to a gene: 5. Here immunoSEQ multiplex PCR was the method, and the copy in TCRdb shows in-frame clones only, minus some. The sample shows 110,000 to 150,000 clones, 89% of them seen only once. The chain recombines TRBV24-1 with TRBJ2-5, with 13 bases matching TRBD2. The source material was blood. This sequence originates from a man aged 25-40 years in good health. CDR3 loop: CATSGLAGVGTQYF. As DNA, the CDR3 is TGTGCCACCAGCGGACTAGCGGGAGTTGGGACCCAGTACTTC.